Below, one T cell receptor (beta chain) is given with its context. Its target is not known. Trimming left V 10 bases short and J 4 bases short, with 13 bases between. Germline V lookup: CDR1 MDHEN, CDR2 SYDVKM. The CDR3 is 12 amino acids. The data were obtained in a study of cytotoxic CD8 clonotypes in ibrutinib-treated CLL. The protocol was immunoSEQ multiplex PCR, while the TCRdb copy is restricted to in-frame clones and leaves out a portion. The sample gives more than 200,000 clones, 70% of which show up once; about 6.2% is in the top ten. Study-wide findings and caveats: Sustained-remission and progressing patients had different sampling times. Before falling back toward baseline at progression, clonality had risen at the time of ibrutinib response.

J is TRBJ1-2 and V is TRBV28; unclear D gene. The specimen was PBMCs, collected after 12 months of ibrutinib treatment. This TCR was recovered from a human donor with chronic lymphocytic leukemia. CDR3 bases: TGTGCCATTAGTATAGGGCGCTATGGCTACACCTTC. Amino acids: CAISIGRYGYTF.